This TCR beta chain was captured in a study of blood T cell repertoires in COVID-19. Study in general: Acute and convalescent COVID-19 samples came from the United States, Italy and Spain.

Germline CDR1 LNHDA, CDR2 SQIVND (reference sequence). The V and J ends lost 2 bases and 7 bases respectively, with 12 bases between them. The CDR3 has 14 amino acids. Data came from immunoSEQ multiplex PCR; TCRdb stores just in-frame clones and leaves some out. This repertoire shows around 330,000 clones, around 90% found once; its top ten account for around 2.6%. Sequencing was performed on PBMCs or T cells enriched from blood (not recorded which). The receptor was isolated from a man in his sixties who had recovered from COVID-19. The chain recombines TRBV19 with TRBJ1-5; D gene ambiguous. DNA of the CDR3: TGTGCCAGTAGTATACGGGCAGGAGGGCAGCCCCAGCATTTT. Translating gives CASSIRAGGQPQHF.